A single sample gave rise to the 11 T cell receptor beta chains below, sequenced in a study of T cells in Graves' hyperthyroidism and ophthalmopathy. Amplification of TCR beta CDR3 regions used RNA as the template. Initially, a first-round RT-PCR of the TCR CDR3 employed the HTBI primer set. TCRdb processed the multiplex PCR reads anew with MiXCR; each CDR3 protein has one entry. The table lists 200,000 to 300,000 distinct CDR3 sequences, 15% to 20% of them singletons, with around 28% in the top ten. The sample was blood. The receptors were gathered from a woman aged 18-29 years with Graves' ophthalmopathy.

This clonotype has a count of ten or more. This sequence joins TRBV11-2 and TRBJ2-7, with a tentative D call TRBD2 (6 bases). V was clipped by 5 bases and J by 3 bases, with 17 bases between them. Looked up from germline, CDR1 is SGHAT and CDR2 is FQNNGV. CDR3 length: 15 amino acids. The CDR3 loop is CASSPGRGRRYEQYF. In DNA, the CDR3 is TGTGCCAGCAGCCCTGGGCGAGGGAGGCGCTACGAGCAGTACTTC.

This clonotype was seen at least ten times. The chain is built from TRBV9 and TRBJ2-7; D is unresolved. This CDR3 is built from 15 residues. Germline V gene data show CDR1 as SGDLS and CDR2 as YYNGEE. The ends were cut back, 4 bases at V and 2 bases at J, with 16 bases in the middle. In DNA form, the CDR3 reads TGTGCCAGCAGCCTACACGCCGGGCCCACCTACGAGCAGTACTTC. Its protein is CASSLHAGPTYEQYF.

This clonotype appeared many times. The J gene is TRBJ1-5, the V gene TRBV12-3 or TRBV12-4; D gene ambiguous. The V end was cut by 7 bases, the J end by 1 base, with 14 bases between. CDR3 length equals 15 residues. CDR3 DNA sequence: TGTGCCAGCACTAAAGGTCCAGAAAGCAATCAGCCCCAGCATTTT. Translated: CASTKGPESNQPQHF.

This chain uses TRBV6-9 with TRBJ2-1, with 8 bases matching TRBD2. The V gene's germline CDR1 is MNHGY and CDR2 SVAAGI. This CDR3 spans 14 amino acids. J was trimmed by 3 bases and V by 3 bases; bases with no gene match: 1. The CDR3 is CASSYGGGYNEQFF. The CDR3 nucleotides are TGTGCCAGCAGTTACGGGGGGGGCTACAATGAGCAGTTCTTC.

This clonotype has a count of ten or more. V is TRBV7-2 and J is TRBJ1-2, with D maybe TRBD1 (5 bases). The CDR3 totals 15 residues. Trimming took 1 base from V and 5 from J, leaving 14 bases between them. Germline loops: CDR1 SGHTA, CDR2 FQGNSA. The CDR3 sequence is CASSLGYGGSYGYTF. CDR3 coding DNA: TGTGCCAGCAGCTTAGGATACGGGGGGAGTTATGGCTACACCTTC.

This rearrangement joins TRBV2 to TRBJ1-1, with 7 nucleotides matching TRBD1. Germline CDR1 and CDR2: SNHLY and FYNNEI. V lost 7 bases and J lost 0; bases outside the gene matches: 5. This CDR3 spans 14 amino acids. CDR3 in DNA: TGTGCCAGCATAACCGGGACAGTGAACACTGAAGCTTTCTTT. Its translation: CASITGTVNTEAFF. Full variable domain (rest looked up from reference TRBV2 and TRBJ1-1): EPEVTQTPSHQVTQMGQEVILRCVPISNHLYFYWYRQILGQKVEFLVSFYNNEISEKSEIFDDQFSVERPDGSNFTLKIRSTKLEDSAMYFCASITGTVNTEAFFGQGTRLTVV.

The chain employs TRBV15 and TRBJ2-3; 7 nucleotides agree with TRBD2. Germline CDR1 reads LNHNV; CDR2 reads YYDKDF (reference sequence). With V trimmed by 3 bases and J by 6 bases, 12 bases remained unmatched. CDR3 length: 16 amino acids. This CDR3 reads CATSSPQREARDTQYF. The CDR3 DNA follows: TGTGCCACCAGCAGCCCCCAGCGGGAAGCGAGGGATACGCAGTATTTT. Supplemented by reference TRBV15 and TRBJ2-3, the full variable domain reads DAMVIQNPRYQVTQFGKPVTLSCSQTLNHNVMYWYQQKSSQAPKLLFHYYDKDFNNEADTPDNFQSRRPNTSFCFLDIRSPGLGDTAMYLCATSSPQREARDTQYFGPGTRLTVL.

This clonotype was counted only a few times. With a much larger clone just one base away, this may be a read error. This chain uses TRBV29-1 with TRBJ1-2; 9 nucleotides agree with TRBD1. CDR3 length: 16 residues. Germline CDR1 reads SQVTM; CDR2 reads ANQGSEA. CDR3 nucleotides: TGCAGCGTTGAAGACTCCTATGAGGACAGGGGACATGGCCACACCTTC. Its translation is CSVEDSYEDRGHGHTF.

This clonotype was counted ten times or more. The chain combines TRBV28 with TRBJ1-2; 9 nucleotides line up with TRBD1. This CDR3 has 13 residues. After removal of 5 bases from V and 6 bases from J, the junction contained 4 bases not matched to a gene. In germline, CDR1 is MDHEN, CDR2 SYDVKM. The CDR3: CASSPRDRDGYTF. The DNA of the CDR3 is TGTGCCAGCAGTCCGAGGGACAGGGATGGCTACACCTTC.

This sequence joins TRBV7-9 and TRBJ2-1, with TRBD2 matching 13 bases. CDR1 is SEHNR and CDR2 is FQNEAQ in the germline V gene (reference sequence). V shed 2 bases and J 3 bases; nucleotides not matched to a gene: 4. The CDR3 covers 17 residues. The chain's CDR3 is CASSLPRTSGGYNEQFF. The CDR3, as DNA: TGTGCCAGCAGCTTACCCCGGACTAGCGGGGGCTACAATGAGCAGTTCTTC.

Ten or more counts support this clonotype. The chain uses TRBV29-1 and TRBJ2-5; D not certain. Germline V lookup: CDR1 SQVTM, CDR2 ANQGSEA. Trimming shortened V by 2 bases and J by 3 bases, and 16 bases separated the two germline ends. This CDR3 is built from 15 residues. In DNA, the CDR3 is TGCAGCGTTGAAACCCACGGCTCCCGGAAAGAGACCCAGTACTTC. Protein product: CSVETHGSRKETQYF.